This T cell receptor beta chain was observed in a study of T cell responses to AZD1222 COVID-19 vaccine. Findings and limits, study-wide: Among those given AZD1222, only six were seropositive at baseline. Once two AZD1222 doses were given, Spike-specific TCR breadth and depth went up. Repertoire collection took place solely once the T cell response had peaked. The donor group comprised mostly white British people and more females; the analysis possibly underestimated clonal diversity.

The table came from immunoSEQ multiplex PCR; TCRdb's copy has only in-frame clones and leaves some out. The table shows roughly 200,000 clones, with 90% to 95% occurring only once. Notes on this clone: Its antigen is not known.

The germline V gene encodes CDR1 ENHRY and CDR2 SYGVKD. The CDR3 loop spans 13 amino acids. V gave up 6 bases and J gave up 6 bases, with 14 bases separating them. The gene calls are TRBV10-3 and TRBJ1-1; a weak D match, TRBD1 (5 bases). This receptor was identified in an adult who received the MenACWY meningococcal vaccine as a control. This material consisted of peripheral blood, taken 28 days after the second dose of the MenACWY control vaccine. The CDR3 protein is CAIRGGTRPEAFF. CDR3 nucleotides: TGTGCCATCAGGGGCGGGACGCGCCCTGAAGCTTTCTTT.